Listed below are T cell receptor beta chains from one sample, sequenced in a study of blood T cells in healthy people across ages. TCRdb independently ran MiXCR on the 5' RACE reads; one entry per CDR3 protein. The data contain 1.5 million to 2 million distinct CDR3 sequences, roughly 50% of them singletons. Sequenced input: blood. The receptors come from a woman aged 40 to 49 in good health. CDR3s include the opening cysteine and the closing phenylalanine or tryptophan. Fields, in order: V gene, J gene, CDR3 protein.

v_call: TRBV27
j_call: NA
cdr3_aa: CASSWGIRGRGETQYF

v_call: TRBV12-3/TRBV12-4
j_call: TRBJ2-3
cdr3_aa: CASSGPPQYF

v_call: TRBV7-9
j_call: TRBJ2-6
cdr3_aa: CASSRRRSGANVLTF

v_call: TRBV12-3/TRBV12-4
j_call: TRBJ2-7
cdr3_aa: CASAVAGGDREQYF

v_call: TRBV6-2/TRBV6-3
j_call: TRBJ1-2
cdr3_aa: CASSPGQVGYTF

v_call: TRBV7-2
j_call: TRBJ2-4
cdr3_aa: CASSQDLGNIQYF

v_call: TRBV28
j_call: TRBJ2-7
cdr3_aa: CASSLLSYEQYF

v_call: TRBV12-3/TRBV12-4
j_call: TRBJ2-7
cdr3_aa: CASSSGNYGQYF

v_call: TRBV20-1
j_call: TRBJ2-5
cdr3_aa: CSARDLRTEGETQYF

v_call: TRBV9
j_call: TRBJ2-7
cdr3_aa: CASSVNSMRSYEQYF

v_call: TRBV25-1
j_call: TRBJ2-5
cdr3_aa: CASDRGSVETQYF

v_call: TRBV9
j_call: TRBJ2-7
cdr3_aa: CASSGPGTDYEQYF

v_call: TRBV5-1
j_call: TRBJ2-7
cdr3_aa: CASSLVGDAYEQYF

v_call: TRBV29-1
j_call: TRBJ1-4
cdr3_aa: CSVGKTGTFNEKPFF

v_call: TRBV5-1
j_call: TRBJ2-5
cdr3_aa: CASSSPGRLGGETQYF

v_call: TRBV13
j_call: TRBJ2-7
cdr3_aa: CASSSWTGHYEQYF

v_call: TRBV29-1
j_call: TRBJ2-1
cdr3_aa: CSDTGDPYNEQFF

v_call: TRBV5-1
j_call: TRBJ2-1
cdr3_aa: CASISGQSEQFF

v_call: TRBV4-1
j_call: TRBJ1-5
cdr3_aa: CASSQVERANQPQHF

v_call: TRBV10-3
j_call: NA
cdr3_aa: CAIGTGEQYF

v_call: TRBV6-5
j_call: TRBJ2-3
cdr3_aa: CASSPPPVGDGQYF

v_call: TRBV6-2/TRBV6-3
j_call: TRBJ2-1
cdr3_aa: CASSSDRGKQFF

v_call: TRBV7-9
j_call: TRBJ2-1
cdr3_aa: CASSKRTSGGYNEQFF

v_call: TRBV4-3
j_call: TRBJ1-6
cdr3_aa: CASSYGTTYSPLHF

v_call: TRBV3-1
j_call: TRBJ2-1
cdr3_aa: CASSQRLNNEQFF

v_call: TRBV2
j_call: TRBJ2-7
cdr3_aa: CASSEGLAGVRDTQYF

v_call: TRBV6-1
j_call: TRBJ2-4
cdr3_aa: CASSQQTQGIGIQYF

v_call: TRBV20-1
j_call: TRBJ2-7
cdr3_aa: CSASEGWLVEQYF

v_call: TRBV12-3/TRBV12-4
j_call: TRBJ1-2
cdr3_aa: CASSLLGAGTYGYTF

v_call: TRBV7-2
j_call: TRBJ2-1
cdr3_aa: CASSPSSGNNEQFF

v_call: TRBV15
j_call: TRBJ2-7
cdr3_aa: CATSRNRGYEQYF

v_call: TRBV6-2/TRBV6-3
j_call: TRBJ2-7
cdr3_aa: CASSFGTLEYEQYF

v_call: TRBV7-9
j_call: TRBJ2-3
cdr3_aa: CASSLVGDQDTQYF

v_call: TRBV28
j_call: TRBJ1-2
cdr3_aa: CASSSGTALYGYTF

v_call: TRBV9
j_call: NA
cdr3_aa: CASSVAEGFGEQYF

v_call: TRBV7-8
j_call: TRBJ2-7
cdr3_aa: CASSRGSGEQYF

v_call: TRBV29-1
j_call: TRBJ2-7
cdr3_aa: CSVDAGGAIYEQYF

v_call: TRBV9
j_call: TRBJ2-1
cdr3_aa: CASSVDGQGKQFF

v_call: TRBV5-6
j_call: TRBJ1-2
cdr3_aa: CASSPMGVVVYGYTF

v_call: TRBV12-5
j_call: TRBJ1-2
cdr3_aa: CASGGQGGGYTF

v_call: TRBV19
j_call: TRBJ2-3
cdr3_aa: CASMAASGAFTDTQYF

v_call: TRBV12-5
j_call: TRBJ2-4
cdr3_aa: CASGLRGQDIQYF

v_call: TRBV12-3/TRBV12-4
j_call: TRBJ2-1
cdr3_aa: CASSSGWGNEQFF

v_call: TRBV20-1
j_call: TRBJ2-7
cdr3_aa: CSARSAGEYEQYF

v_call: TRBV7-2
j_call: TRBJ2-4
cdr3_aa: CASSPRTGGEGIQYF

v_call: TRBV7-9
j_call: TRBJ1-4
cdr3_aa: CASRESNNLNEKLFF

v_call: TRBV11-2
j_call: TRBJ2-1
cdr3_aa: CASSPGLAGASLNNEQFF

v_call: TRBV5-1
j_call: TRBJ2-5
cdr3_aa: CASSPRGDRLAGLQETQYF

v_call: TRBV7-2
j_call: TRBJ2-3
cdr3_aa: CASSLVGLAGGTQYF

v_call: TRBV10-3
j_call: TRBJ2-3
cdr3_aa: CAISDRGGPTDTQYF

v_call: TRBV29-1
j_call: TRBJ1-4
cdr3_aa: CSAGASNEKLFF

v_call: TRBV29-1
j_call: TRBJ2-6
cdr3_aa: CSVAAGNSGANVLTF

v_call: TRBV7-2
j_call: TRBJ2-3
cdr3_aa: CASSLTSGGSSSTDTQYF

v_call: TRBV14
j_call: TRBJ1-1
cdr3_aa: CASSQVLGTEAFF

v_call: TRBV7-9
j_call: TRBJ1-1
cdr3_aa: CASSKASGTEAFF

v_call: TRBV4-2
j_call: TRBJ2-3
cdr3_aa: CASSQASADTQYF

v_call: TRBV12-3/TRBV12-4
j_call: TRBJ1-1
cdr3_aa: CASTIGSGYGTEAFF

v_call: TRBV6-5
j_call: TRBJ2-7
cdr3_aa: CASSYSGTDTDEQYF

v_call: TRBV7-2
j_call: TRBJ1-5
cdr3_aa: CASSLKEGHNQPQHF